This T cell receptor (beta chain) came from a study of beta chain features in type 1 diabetes. As for the study in general: Age and gender were similar between patients and healthy donors, as were cell yields. Study findings and constraints: PCR, the amplification step, might favor shorter templates, equally in patients and controls. Significant though moderate, a shortening of TCRB CDR3s appeared in all four CD4+ subsets of Type 1 diabetes patients.

In the case of this clone: What it binds is unknown.

Sequencing targeted expressed TCRB transcripts, as all isolated RNA had been reverse transcribed. Using immunoSEQ multiplex PCR, the repertoire was profiled, and TCRdb retains in-frame clones only, with some absent. The sample yields 810,000 or so clones, about a sixth seen once. Markers CD45RO/CCR7/CD25/CD127/CD95/CD27 served to sort CD4+ naive, central memory, regulatory and stem cell-like memory cells. Germline CDR1 SNHLY, CDR2 FYNNEI. Between the trimmed V and J ends, which lost 2 bases and 5 bases, there was a span of 12 bases. The CDR3 sequence is 15 residues long. The sequencing input was naive CD4+ T cells from blood. This TCR was recovered from a woman aged 18 to 35 in good health. This chain links TRBV2 with TRBJ2-2, with D possibly being TRBD1 (6 bases). CDR3 region: CASSEWTEPTGELFF. Here the CDR3 DNA reads TGTGCCAGCAGTGAATGGACAGAGCCTACCGGGGAGCTGTTTTTT.